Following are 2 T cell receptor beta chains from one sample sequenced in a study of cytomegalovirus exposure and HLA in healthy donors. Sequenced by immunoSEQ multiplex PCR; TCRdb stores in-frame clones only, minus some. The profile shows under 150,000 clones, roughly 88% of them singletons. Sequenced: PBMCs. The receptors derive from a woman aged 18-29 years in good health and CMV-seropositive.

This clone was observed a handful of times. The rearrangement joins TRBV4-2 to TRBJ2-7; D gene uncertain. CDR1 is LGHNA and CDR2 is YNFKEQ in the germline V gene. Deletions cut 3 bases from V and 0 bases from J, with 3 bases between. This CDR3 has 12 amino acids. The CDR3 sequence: CASSHYSYEQYF. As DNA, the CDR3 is TGTGCCAGCAGCCACTACTCCTACGAGCAGTACTTC.

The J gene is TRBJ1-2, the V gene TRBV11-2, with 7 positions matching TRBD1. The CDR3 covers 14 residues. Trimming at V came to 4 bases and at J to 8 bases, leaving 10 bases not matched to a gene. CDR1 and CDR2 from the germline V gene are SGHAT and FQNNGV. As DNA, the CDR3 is TGTGCCAGCAGCTCCCGGACAGGAGTAGGAGGCTACACCTTC. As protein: CASSSRTGVGGYTF.